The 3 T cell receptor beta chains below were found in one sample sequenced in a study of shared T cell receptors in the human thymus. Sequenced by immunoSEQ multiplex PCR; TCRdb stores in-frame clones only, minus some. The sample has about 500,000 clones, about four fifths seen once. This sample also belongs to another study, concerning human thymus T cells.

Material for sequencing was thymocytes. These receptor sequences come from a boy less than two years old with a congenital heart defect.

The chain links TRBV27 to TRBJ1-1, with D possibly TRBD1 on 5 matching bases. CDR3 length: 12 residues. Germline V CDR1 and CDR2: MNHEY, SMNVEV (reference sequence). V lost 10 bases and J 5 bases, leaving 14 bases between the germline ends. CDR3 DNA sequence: TGTGCCACCCGAGTAAGGGGTACTGAAGCTTTCTTT. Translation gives CATRVRGTEAFF.

CDR3 loop: CASGRTQNGTDTQYF. The CDR3 nucleotides read TGTGCCAGCGGTAGGACTCAAAACGGCACAGATACGCAGTATTTT. This chain connects TRBV7-3 to TRBJ2-3; tentatively, D is TRBD2 (5 bases). Germline-derived CDR1 and CDR2 are SGHTA and FQGTGA. V lost 8 bases to trimming and J lost 1 base, with 16 bases between them. This CDR3 has 15 residues.

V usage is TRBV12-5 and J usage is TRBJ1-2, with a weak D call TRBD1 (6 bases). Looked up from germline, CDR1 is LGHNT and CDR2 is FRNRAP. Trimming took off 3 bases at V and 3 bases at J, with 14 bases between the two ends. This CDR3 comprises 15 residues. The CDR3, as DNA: TGTGCTAGTGGTTTCCTACCACAGGGTGACTATGGCTACACCTTC. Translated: CASGFLPQGDYGYTF.